Shown below are 17 T cell receptor beta chains from a single sample sequenced in a study of T cells in Graves' hyperthyroidism and ophthalmopathy. TCR beta CDR3 regions were amplified from RNA. HTBI primers were the set used in a first-round RT-PCR of the TCR CDR3. Each CDR3 protein is one row after TCRdb ran MiXCR on the multiplex PCR reads. There are around 480,000 distinct CDR3 sequences in the sample; over 13% occur only once, and around a sixth lies in the top ten. The sample consisted of blood. The source of these receptors is a woman between 18 and 30 years old with Graves' hyperthyroidism.

This clonotype was found many times. This chain connects TRBV6-1 to TRBJ1-5, with 10 bases fitting TRBD1. The length of the CDR3 is 16 residues. Germline CDR1 MNHNS, CDR2 SASEGT. After removal of 10 bases from V and 0 bases from J, the junction contained 9 bases not matched to a gene. The CDR3 sequence: CAISGQGLDSNQPQHF. Written as DNA, the CDR3 is TGTGCCATATCGGGACAGGGGTTAGATAGCAATCAGCCCCAGCATTTT.

The table lists this clonotype with many counts. The V and J genes are TRBV12-3 or TRBV12-4 and TRBJ2-3; a weak D match, TRBD2 (5 bases). The V gene lost 8 bases and the J gene lost 3 bases, with 15 bases spanning the gap. The CDR3 extends over 14 amino acids. CDR3 in DNA: TGTGCCAGCCGTCGGGGAACCGGAACAGATACGCAGTATTTT. As protein: CASRRGTGTDTQYF.

This clonotype came up a few times. The chain combines TRBV4-1 with TRBJ2-7; D is ambiguous. CDR3 length: 13 amino acids. Germline V gene data show CDR1 as MGHRA and CDR2 as YSYEKL. Trimming took off 1 base at V and 3 bases at J, with 7 bases between the two ends. In DNA, the CDR3 is TGCGCCAGCAGCCAAGTCCAGTACTACGAGCAGTACTTC. Protein product: CASSQVQYYEQYF.

Only a few counts were recorded for this clonotype. The chain employs TRBV7-3 and TRBJ1-4; TRBD1 matches at 7 bases. The CDR3 length is 21 residues. V shed 1 base, J shed 7 bases, and the junction held 24 bases outside the gene matches. Germline V gene sequence: CDR1 SGHTA, CDR2 FQGTGA. CDR3 nucleotides: TGTGCCAGCAGCTTAAATCGATTGCCAGGGGACAGAAGAGGGTGCGGTGAAAAACTGTTTTTT. Its translation is CASSLNRLPGDRRGCGEKLFF. The full variable domain, completed using reference TRBV7-3 and TRBJ1-4, is GAGVSQTPSNKVTEKGKYVELRCDPISGHTALYWYRQSLGQGPEFLIYFQGTGAADDSGLPNDRFFAVRPEGSVSTLKIQRTERGDSAVYLCASSLNRLPGDRRGCGEKLFFGSGTQLSVL.

This clonotype was counted only a few times. The genes are TRBV18 and TRBJ2-3; 8 bases map to TRBD2. This CDR3 spans 15 amino acids. With 2 bases clipped from V and 5 bases from J, the junction kept 6 bases outside the gene matches. The V gene's germline CDR1 is KGHSH and CDR2 LQKENI. The CDR3 spells CASSPLAGNRDTQYF. The CDR3 region has the DNA TGTGCCAGCTCACCATTAGCGGGAAATAGAGATACGCAGTATTTT.

This clonotype was counted between two and nine times. CDR3 amino acids: CASTELGGTNEKLFF. CDR3 coding DNA: TGTGCCAGCACCGAGCTGGGGGGGACTAATGAAAAACTGTTTTTT. The rearrangement uses TRBV7-2 and TRBJ1-4; D may be TRBD1 (5 bases). The CDR3 is made up of 15 amino acids. Trimming stripped 7 bases from V and 2 bases from J, with 14 bases between. Germline CDR1 SGHTA, CDR2 FQGNSA.

This clonotype has ten or more counts. The chain employs TRBV7-9 and TRBJ2-7, with D maybe TRBD2 (5 bases). The length of the CDR3 is 14 residues. V gave up 3 bases and J gave up 0 bases, with 9 bases separating them. CDR1 and CDR2 (germline): SEHNR, FQNEAQ (reference sequence). The CDR3 DNA is TGTGCCAGCAGCTTTGGAGGCCCCTCCTACGAGCAGTACTTC. Protein product: CASSFGGPSYEQYF.

This clonotype has a count of ten or more. The chain combines TRBV7-6 with TRBJ2-3; 9 positions match TRBD1. Germline V gene data show CDR1 as SGHVS and CDR2 as FNYEAQ. Losses at the gene ends were 6 bases for V and 6 bases for J; bases not matched to a gene: 7. The CDR3 sequence is 14 residues long. This CDR3 reads CASRPGTGRDTQYF. The CDR3 bases are TGTGCCAGCAGACCAGGGACAGGGAGGGATACGCAGTATTTT.

This clonotype was seen at least ten times. This chain uses TRBV7-6 with TRBJ1-2, with TRBD1 as a possible D gene (5 bases). The CDR3 extends over 15 amino acids. V gave up 2 bases and J gave up 5 bases, with 15 bases separating them. The germline gives CDR1 SGHVS, CDR2 FNYEAQ. The CDR3 coding sequence is TGTGCCAGCAGCTTAATTGGGGGGGACCAGTATGGCTACACCTTC. This sequence encodes CASSLIGGDQYGYTF.

This clonotype was found many times. This rearrangement joins TRBV5-6 to TRBJ2-7; D call uncertain. Trimming removed 0 bases from V and 2 bases from J, with 9 bases in between. This CDR3 spans 14 amino acids. Germline V CDR1 and CDR2: SGHDT, YYEEEE. The CDR3 protein is CASSLEGRAYEQYV. The CDR3 bases are TGTGCCAGCAGCTTGGAAGGACGGGCCTACGAGCAGTACGTC.

At least ten counts were recorded for this clonotype. The chain links TRBV7-9 to TRBJ2-7; 9 nucleotides align to TRBD1. After removal of 1 base from V and 0 bases from J, the junction contained 1 base not matched to a gene. Germline CDR1 is SEHNR and CDR2 is FQNEAQ (reference sequence). The CDR3 extends over 15 amino acids. The CDR3 loop is CASSLGTGDSYEQYV. DNA of the CDR3: TGTGCCAGCAGCTTAGGGACAGGGGACTCCTACGAGCAGTACGTC.

This clonotype was seen at least ten times. The chain combines TRBV18 with TRBJ1-4, with a weak D call TRBD1 (5 bases). Germline-derived CDR1 and CDR2 are KGHSH and LQKENI. This CDR3 contains 16 residues. V dropped 3 bases and J dropped 3 bases, with 14 bases sitting between them. The CDR3 loop reads CASSPRAATANEKLFF. The CDR3 DNA sequence: TGTGCCAGCTCACCCCGGGCCGCGACAGCTAATGAAAAACTGTTTTTT.

Details on this clonotype: This could be a read error, since a much larger clone is one nucleotide away. V usage is TRBV3-1 and J usage is TRBJ1-1, with 8 bases fitting TRBD1. The CDR3 consists of 15 residues. The ends lost 4 bases at V and 6 bases at J; junction bases unmatched: 10. The V gene's germline CDR1 is LGHDT and CDR2 YNNKEL (reference sequence). This CDR3 reads CASSPWDRLNAEAFF. The CDR3 coding sequence is TGTGCCAGCAGCCCGTGGGACAGGTTAAACGCTGAAGCTTTCTTT.

CDR3 in DNA: TGCAGCATGGGGGGTCAGGGGATGACAGATACGCAGTATTTT. It yields the protein CSMGGQGMTDTQYF. This chain joins TRBV29-1 and TRBJ2-3; either TRBD1 or TRBD2 may supply D (6 bases each). The V gene's germline CDR1 is SQVTM and CDR2 ANQGSEA. V was trimmed by 8 bases and J by 3 bases, leaving 18 bases between them. CDR3 length: 14 residues.

This clonotype has a count of ten or more. The chain links TRBV11-3 to TRBJ2-1; D possibly corresponds to TRBD2 (6 bases). V was trimmed by 3 bases and J by 6 bases, leaving 15 bases between them. Germline values: CDR1 SGHNT, CDR2 YENEEA. This CDR3 has 15 residues. The CDR3: CASSFGRERVNEQFF. Written as DNA, the CDR3 is TGTGCCAGCAGCTTCGGTCGGGAGCGGGTCAATGAGCAGTTCTTC. The entire variable domain, with the rest obtained from reference TRBV11-3 and TRBJ2-1, is as follows: EAGVVQSPRYKIIEKKQPVAFWCNPISGHNTLYWYLQNLGQGPELLIRYENEEAVDDSQLPKDRFSAERLKGVDSTLKIQPAELGDSAVYLCASSFGRERVNEQFFGPGTRLTVL.

Ten or more counts support this clonotype. V usage is TRBV30 and J usage is TRBJ2-5, with 9 positions matching TRBD2. The CDR3 extends over 13 amino acids. V lost 0 bases, J lost 4 bases, and 0 bases stayed unmatched. CDR1 is GTSNPN, CDR2 SVGIG, per germline (reference sequence). CDR3 bases: TGTGCCTGGAGTGTACTAGCGGGAGAGACCCAGTACTTC. Translated, it gives CAWSVLAGETQYF. Variable domain in full (rest from reference TRBV30 and TRBJ2-5): SQTIHQWPATLVQPVGSPLSLECTVEGTSNPNLYWYRQAAGRGLQLLFYSVGIGQISSEVPQNLSASRPQDRQFILSSKKLLLSDSGFYLCAWSVLAGETQYFGPGTRLLVL.

The chain recombines TRBV7-6 with TRBJ2-7; D not resolved. Germline V gives CDR1 SGHVS, CDR2 FNYEAQ. This CDR3 region has 12 residues. The V gene lost 0 bases and the J gene lost 9 bases, with 9 bases spanning the gap. CDR3 DNA: TGTGCCAGCAGCTTAGCGGCCTCCGGGCAGTACGTC. Its protein product is CASSLAASGQYV.